This passage covers 10 T cell receptor beta chains from one sample sequenced in a study of OX40 agonist ivuxolimab in advanced cancers. Assay used: immunoSEQ multiplex PCR; TCRdb lists only in-frame clones, some missing. The repertoire has 60,000 to 85,000 clones, 90% of them found once; the top ten carry 0.37%. The material sequenced was CD4+ or CD8+ T cells sorted from blood, taken in a trial of the OX40 agonist ivuxolimab. Source of these receptors: an adult with an advanced solid tumor such as melanoma, head and neck, liver or kidney cancer.

The rearrangement links TRBV7-3 to TRBJ2-6; no clear D gene. Trimming cost V 5 bases and J 0 bases, with 11 bases left between them. The CDR3 length is 16 residues. Germline V gene sequence: CDR1 SGHTA, CDR2 FQGTGA. The CDR3 region has the DNA TGTGCCAGCAGCCAACAACCCCTCTCTGGGGCCAACGTCCTGACTTTC. Residues: CASSQQPLSGANVLTF.

The chain combines TRBV5-5 with TRBJ2-3, with TRBD2 identical over 9 bases. The CDR3 has 16 amino acids. V was pared by 0 bases and J by 2 bases, with 4 bases of the junction left unmatched. The germline V gene has CDR1 SGHKS and CDR2 YYEKEE (reference sequence). The CDR3 here is CASSLVRLAATDTQYF. In nucleotides, the CDR3 is TGTGCCAGCAGCTTGGTCCGACTAGCGGCCACAGATACGCAGTATTTT. Combining the CDR3 with reference TRBV5-5 and TRBJ2-3 gives the whole variable domain DAGVTQSPTHLIKTRGQQVTLRCSPISGHKSVSWYQQVLGQGPQFIFQYYEKEERGRGNFPDRFSARQFPNYSSELNVNALLLGDSALYLCASSLVRLAATDTQYFGPGTRLTVL.

The V and J genes are TRBV15 and TRBJ1-1; D gene uncertain. Germline loops: CDR1 LNHNV, CDR2 YYDKDF (reference sequence). The CDR3 has 14 amino acids. V gave up 8 bases and J gave up 6 bases, with 19 bases separating them. CDR3 in amino acids: CATRWGGSSSEAFF. For the CDR3, the DNA is TGTGCCACCCGGTGGGGTGGGAGCAGCTCTGAAGCTTTCTTT.

This clone was seen only once. The chain carries TRBV9 and TRBJ2-7; D call uncertain. Germline loops: CDR1 SGDLS, CDR2 YYNGEE. The V end lost 0 bases, the J end lost 0 bases, and 7 bases lay between the germline ends. The length of the CDR3 is 14 residues. Here the CDR3 reads CASSVVAASYEQYF. The CDR3, as DNA: TGTGCCAGCAGCGTAGTTGCGGCCTCCTACGAGCAGTACTTC. Full variable domain (rest looked up from reference TRBV9 and TRBJ2-7): DSGVTQTPKHLITATGQRVTLRCSPRSGDLSVYWYQQSLDQGLQFLIQYYNGEERAKGNILERFSAQQFPDLHSELNLSSLELGDSALYFCASSVVAASYEQYFGPGTRLTVT.

The rearrangement joins TRBV19 to TRBJ1-1; D not resolved. Germline V gene sequence: CDR1 LNHDA, CDR2 SQIVND (reference sequence). This CDR3 spans 13 amino acids. The V gene lost 1 base and the J gene lost 4 bases, with 7 bases spanning the gap. CDR3 sequence (DNA): TGTGCCAGTAGTATAGCCGAGGGCACTGAAGCTTTCTTT. It codes for CASSIAEGTEAFF.

This chain connects TRBV5-4 to TRBJ2-5; 9 bases map to TRBD1. Per the germline V gene, CDR1 is SGHNT and CDR2 is YYREEE (reference sequence). The CDR3 consists of 13 residues. V lost 2 bases and J lost 5; bases outside the gene matches: 1. DNA for the CDR3: TGTGCCAGCAGCTTACAGGGGGCGGAGACCCAGTACTTC. This codes for CASSLQGAETQYF.

The rearrangement uses TRBV2 and TRBJ1-5; possibly TRBD1 for D (5 bases). Germline CDR1 SNHLY, CDR2 FYNNEI. CDR3 length equals 14 residues. Trimming stripped 8 bases from V and 3 bases from J, with 14 bases between. For the CDR3, the DNA is TGTGCCAGCGGGCAACGGGGGTCCAATCAGCCCCAGCATTTT. Its protein product is CASGQRGSNQPQHF.

The chain combines TRBV29-1 with TRBJ2-1; a weak D match, TRBD2 (6 bases). Germline V lookup: CDR1 SQVTM, CDR2 ANQGSEA. V shed 5 bases and J shed 3 bases, with 11 bases lying between them. CDR3 length: 13 amino acids. CDR3 sequence reads: CSVSPGLYNEQFF. CDR3 sequence (DNA): TGCAGCGTTAGCCCGGGACTCTACAATGAGCAGTTCTTC.

The chain joins TRBV18 to TRBJ2-7, with 10 positions matching TRBD1. Germline trimming cut 4 bases from V and 4 bases from J; bases unmatched to any gene: 10. Germline assignment: CDR1 KGHSH and CDR2 LQKENI. This CDR3 contains 16 residues. The CDR3 nucleotides are TGTGCCAGCTCACAAAGTCTGGGACAGGGGTCGTACGAGCAGTACTTC. This translates into CASSQSLGQGSYEQYF.

CDR3 in amino acids: CASSYDVQRTDTQYF. The CDR3 nucleotides are TGTGCCAGCAGTTACGATGTTCAGCGCACAGATACGCAGTATTTT. V is TRBV6-6 and J is TRBJ2-3; D uncertain. The CDR3 length is 15 residues. With 2 bases removed from V and 1 base from J, the gap between germline ends came to 10 bases. CDR1 is MNHNY, CDR2 SVGAGI, per germline (reference sequence).